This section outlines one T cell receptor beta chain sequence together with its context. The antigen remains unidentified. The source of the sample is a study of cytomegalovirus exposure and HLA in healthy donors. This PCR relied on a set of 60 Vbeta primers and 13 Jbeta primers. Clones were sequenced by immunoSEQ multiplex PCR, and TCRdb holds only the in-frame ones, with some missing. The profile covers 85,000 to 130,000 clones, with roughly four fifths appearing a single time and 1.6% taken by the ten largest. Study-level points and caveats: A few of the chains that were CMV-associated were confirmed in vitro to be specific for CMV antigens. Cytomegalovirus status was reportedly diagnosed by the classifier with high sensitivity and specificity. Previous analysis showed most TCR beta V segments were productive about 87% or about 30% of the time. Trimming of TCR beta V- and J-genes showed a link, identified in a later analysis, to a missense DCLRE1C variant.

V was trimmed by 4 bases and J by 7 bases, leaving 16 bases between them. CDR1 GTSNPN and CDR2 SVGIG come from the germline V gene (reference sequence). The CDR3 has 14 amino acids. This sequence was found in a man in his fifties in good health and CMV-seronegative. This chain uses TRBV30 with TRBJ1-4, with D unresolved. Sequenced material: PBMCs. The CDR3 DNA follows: TGTGCCTGGAACCGAGTTGGGAGACTTGAAAAACTGTTTTTT. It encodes CAWNRVGRLEKLFF.